The clone carrying this TCR beta chain showed up just a few times. This entry belongs to a study of cytomegalovirus exposure and HLA in healthy donors. Germline-derived CDR1 and CDR2 are SNHLY and FYNNEI. This CDR3 comprises 14 residues. The V end was cut by 7 bases, the J end by 2 bases, with 13 bases between. Primers: 60 Vbeta forward and 13 Jbeta reverse. Generated by immunoSEQ multiplex PCR, the TCRdb table keeps only in-frame clones and is missing some. Among 150,000 to 200,000 clones, approximately 85% were seen once, and the ten largest hold approximately 2.4%. This TCR derives from a woman between 45 and 60 years old in good health and CMV-seronegative. This chain uses TRBV2 with TRBJ2-3, with a weak D call TRBD2 (6 bases). Input material: PBMCs. In nucleotides, the CDR3 is TGTGCCAGCACTAGTAGCGGATACACAGATACGCAGTATTTT. As protein: CASTSSGYTDTQYF. Full variable domain (rest looked up from reference TRBV2 and TRBJ2-3): EPEVTQTPSHQVTQMGQEVILRCVPISNHLYFYWYRQILGQKVEFLVSFYNNEISEKSEIFDDQFSVERPDGSNFTLKIRSTKLEDSAMYFCASTSSGYTDTQYFGPGTRLTVL.